There are many counts of the clone carrying this T cell receptor (beta chain). Antigen: not known. From about 400 ng of RNA, a library with molecular barcoded alpha/delta and beta/gamma adaptors was made. TCRdb re-derived calls from the reads in MiXCR, one entry per CDR3 protein. The profile shows around 40,000 distinct CDR3 sequences, 12% of them singletons. V gave up 8 bases and J gave up 4 bases; unmatched junction bases: 17. The CDR3 is 17 residues long. The germline CDR1 and CDR2 sequences are MDHEN and SYDVKM. This sample stems from a study of read filtering for tumor transcriptome and immune sequencing. Study-level findings and limits: Sorted CD138-negative bone marrow cells were not purified T cells.

This receptor was taken from a donor aged 40 or over with multiple myeloma. V usage is TRBV28 and J usage is TRBJ2-7, with 10 nucleotides matching TRBD2. Material for sequencing was a population of CD138-negative cells sorted from bone marrow. This CDR3 reads CASPPGGSGGAAYEQYF. The CDR3, as DNA: TGTGCCAGCCCACCCGGTGGGAGCGGGGGGGCCGCGTACGAGCAGTACTTC.